This section outlines one TCR beta chain sequence together with its context. The CDR3 consists of 14 residues. Germline V lookup: CDR1 LNHDA, CDR2 SQIVND (reference sequence). With 6 bases clipped from V and 2 bases from J, the junction kept 6 bases outside the gene matches. The sample comes from a study of T cell changes during pregnancy in multiple sclerosis. Using immunoSEQ multiplex PCR, the repertoire was profiled, and TCRdb retains in-frame clones only, with some absent. This table holds 75,000 to 95,000 clones, less than 95% found once. The chain employs TRBV19 and TRBJ2-7; 8 bases are shared with TRBD1. The material was peripheral blood, obtained before pregnancy. The TCR sequence derives from a female donor with multiple sclerosis, enrolled in a pregnancy study. CDR3 amino acids: CASSALTGAYEQYF. The DNA for the CDR3 is TGTGCCAGTAGCGCACTGACAGGGGCCTACGAGCAGTACTTC.